Below, 18 T cell receptor beta chains from the same sample are listed, as sequenced in a study of blood T cell repertoires in COVID-19. Some clones are missing from TCRdb's copy, which holds only in-frame ones; the method was immunoSEQ multiplex PCR. The sample includes approximately 500,000 clones, 85% to 90% of them seen just once. The material sequenced was peripheral blood. Receptors were obtained from a woman in her forties or fifties with COVID-19, enrolled during active disease.

V and J are TRBV5-1 and TRBJ1-4; D not certain. The length of the CDR3 is 14 residues. Germline CDR1 reads SGHRS; CDR2 reads YFSETQ. V was clipped by 6 bases and J by 3 bases, with 12 bases between them. CDR3 DNA sequence: TGCGCCAGCACCCTGGAACGGGCTAATGAAAAACTGTTTTTT. Its translation is CASTLERANEKLFF. The full variable domain, with the rest looked up from reference TRBV5-1 and TRBJ1-4, is KAGVTQTPRYLIKTRGQQVTLSCSPISGHRSVSWYQQTPGQGLQFLFEYFSETQRNKGNFPGRFSGRQFSNSRSEMNVSTLELGDSALYLCASTLERANEKLFFGSGTQLSVL.

J is TRBJ2-6 and V is TRBV21-1; TRBD2, as called in the table, went unchecked against the DNA. TRBV21-1 is deemed a pseudogene. The CDR3 spans 17 residues. The CDR3 region is CASSKGLILSGANVLTF. CDR3 sequence (DNA): TGTGCCAGCAGCAAGGGACTCATCCTCTCTGGGGCCAACGTCCTGACTTTC.

This clone has only a few counts. The V call is TRBV4-1, the J call TRBJ1-5; 7 bases map to TRBD1. This CDR3 is built from 16 residues. The germline V gene has CDR1 MGHRA and CDR2 YSYEKL. V was pared by 3 bases and J by 4 bases, with 9 bases of the junction left unmatched. The CDR3 loop reads CASSQVLTGKNQPQHF. For the CDR3, the DNA is TGCGCCAGCAGCCAGGTTTTGACAGGGAAAAATCAGCCCCAGCATTTT.

The chain joins TRBV19 to TRBJ1-5, with D possibly being TRBD1 (6 bases). V gave up 6 bases and J gave up 0 bases, with 12 bases separating them. The CDR3 contains 15 residues. The germline CDR1 and CDR2 sequences are LNHDA and SQIVND (reference sequence). CDR3 in amino acids: CASSRTGFSNQPQHF. The DNA of the CDR3 is TGTGCCAGTAGCAGAACAGGGTTTAGCAATCAGCCCCAGCATTTT.

CDR3 residues: CASSELARQPQHF. The CDR3, as DNA: TGTGCCAGCAGTGAATTGGCGAGGCAGCCCCAGCATTTT. The V gene is TRBV6-1, the J gene TRBJ1-5; D unresolved. The V gene lost 2 bases and the J gene lost 7 bases, with 9 bases spanning the gap. Germline V gene sequence: CDR1 MNHNS, CDR2 SASEGT. CDR3 size: 13 residues.

The rearrangement links TRBV19 to TRBJ1-5, with 9 bases matching TRBD1. Trimming at V came to 5 bases and at J to 6 bases, leaving 5 bases not matched to a gene. Germline lookup yields CDR1 LNHDA and CDR2 SQIVND (reference sequence). The CDR3 runs to 14 residues. CDR3 DNA: TGTGCCAGTAGTGGGACAGGGCGAGGTCAGCCCCAGCATTTT. Protein: CASSGTGRGQPQHF.

This chain connects TRBV10-2 to TRBJ2-1, with D maybe TRBD1 (5 bases). Germline CDR1 WSHSY, CDR2 SAAADI. The CDR3 runs 13 residues. V shed 10 bases and J shed 4 bases, with 14 bases lying between them. The CDR3 sequence: CAILGQGYNEQFF. CDR3 nucleotides: TGCGCCATCTTAGGGCAGGGATACAATGAGCAGTTCTTC.

V is TRBV3-1 (or the pseudogene TRBV3-2) and J is TRBJ1-6; the D is unclear. There are 14 residues in the CDR3. CDR1 and CDR2 (germline): LGHDT, YNNKEL (reference sequence). Trimming removed 1 base at V and 8 bases at J, with 9 bases between. The CDR3 region has the DNA TGTGCCAGCAGCCAAGTCCCCGGGGATTCACCCCTCCACTTT. Encoded protein: CASSQVPGDSPLHF.

The J gene is TRBJ2-1, the V gene TRBV30; possibly TRBD2 for D (7 bases). This CDR3 comprises 16 residues. Looked up from germline, CDR1 is GTSNPN and CDR2 is SVGIG (reference sequence). Trimming left V 5 bases short and J 5 bases short, with 22 bases between. In nucleotides, the CDR3 is TGTGCCTGGGTTTATCGGGGGGCGCCCAAGCACAATGAGCAGTTCTTC. This translates into CAWVYRGAPKHNEQFF. The complete variable domain, with remaining parts taken from reference TRBV30 and TRBJ2-1, reads SQTIHQWPATLVQPVGSPLSLECTVEGTSNPNLYWYRQAAGRGLQLLFYSVGIGQISSEVPQNLSASRPQDRQFILSSKKLLLSDSGFYLCAWVYRGAPKHNEQFFGPGTRLTVL.

The V gene is TRBV11-1, the J gene TRBJ2-1; D possibly corresponds to TRBD2 (7 bases). V gave up 1 base and J gave up 8 bases, with 15 bases separating them. The germline V gene encodes CDR1 SGHAT and CDR2 FQDESV (reference sequence). The CDR3 length is 15 residues. CDR3 loop: CASSLGRGAQDEQFF. For the CDR3, the DNA is TGTGCCAGCAGCTTAGGCCGGGGGGCCCAGGATGAGCAGTTCTTC.

The V gene is TRBV5-4, the J gene TRBJ2-3; the D gene is possibly TRBD2 (5 bases). The V gene's germline CDR1 is SGHNT and CDR2 YYREEE (reference sequence). Between the trimmed V and J ends, which lost 0 bases and 6 bases, there was a span of 8 bases. The CDR3 consists of 13 residues. The CDR3 DNA follows: TGTGCCAGCAGCTTGGAAAGAGGGGATACGCAGTATTTT. This translates into CASSLERGDTQYF.

The rearrangement links TRBV5-1 to TRBJ1-4, with 7 bases identical to TRBD1. This CDR3 has 15 residues. Germline trimming cut 4 bases from V and 6 bases from J; bases unmatched to any gene: 9. The germline gives CDR1 SGHRS, CDR2 YFSETQ. The DNA of the CDR3 is TGCGCCAGCAGCCCAACAGGGGTTCTGGATGAAAAACTGTTTTTT. Its translation: CASSPTGVLDEKLFF.

The rearrangement joins TRBV3-1 (or the pseudogene TRBV3-2) to TRBJ1-1; D is undetermined. V was pared by 6 bases and J by 0 bases, with 5 bases between. This CDR3 contains 12 residues. Germline V gene lookup returns CDR1 LGHDT and CDR2 YNNKEL (reference sequence). The CDR3 is CASRGVNTEAFF. The CDR3 DNA reads as TGTGCCAGCAGGGGCGTGAACACTGAAGCTTTCTTT.

The V gene is TRBV9, the J gene TRBJ1-5; the match to TRBD1 covers 7 bases. The CDR3 runs 14 residues. Unmatched junction bases numbered 3, after V lost 0 bases and J lost 6 bases. CDR1 and CDR2 from the germline V gene are SGDLS and YYNGEE. The CDR3 nucleotides are TGTGCCAGCAGCGTAGGAGGGGGCAGTCAGCCCCAGCATTTT. Protein product: CASSVGGGSQPQHF.

The chain combines TRBV18 with TRBJ1-4; D may be TRBD1 (5 bases). The CDR3 extends over 17 amino acids. CDR1 KGHSH and CDR2 LQKENI come from the germline V gene. V gave up 0 bases and J gave up 3 bases, with 14 bases separating them. CDR3 loop: CASSPPGKRGANEKLFF. Here the CDR3 DNA reads TGTGCCAGCTCACCACCGGGTAAAAGGGGCGCTAATGAAAAACTGTTTTTT.

DNA of the CDR3: TGCGCCAGCAGCCCCCTCAGCGGGGCTCAAGAGACCCAGTACTTC. Translated, it gives CASSPLSGAQETQYF. The rearrangement links TRBV5-1 to TRBJ2-5; 7 bases are shared with TRBD2. The germline V gene has CDR1 SGHRS and CDR2 YFSETQ. Losses at the gene ends were 4 bases for V and 2 bases for J; bases not matched to a gene: 8. This CDR3 has 15 residues.

The J gene is TRBJ1-1, the V gene TRBV10-3; TRBD1 might be the D (5 bases). Trimming left V 6 bases short and J 1 base short, with 12 bases between. The CDR3 is 14 residues long. CDR1 is ENHRY and CDR2 is SYGVKD in the germline V gene. CDR3 bases: TGTGCCATCAGGGGAGGGGTGGAGAACACTGAAGCTTTCTTT. It yields the protein CAIRGGVENTEAFF.

The gene calls are TRBV3-1 (or the pseudogene TRBV3-2) and TRBJ2-5; 7 nucleotides line up with TRBD2. The V and J ends lost 2 bases and 6 bases, in that order; junction bases with no gene match: 0. Per the germline V gene, CDR1 is LGHDT and CDR2 is YNNKEL (reference sequence). This CDR3 is built from 12 residues. CDR3 nucleotides: TGTGCCAGCAGCCAAAGCGGGAAGACCCAGTACTTC. Its protein product is CASSQSGKTQYF.